This entry lists 25 T cell receptor beta chains sequenced from one sample in a study of PD-1 blockade in classical Hodgkin lymphoma. Sample time point: newly diagnosed, previously untreated cHL patient sample. Sequenced by immunoSEQ multiplex PCR; TCRdb stores in-frame clones only, minus some. The sample contains some 17,000 clones, 80% to 95% of which appear only once. Sequenced: peripheral blood mononuclear cells (PBMCs). The receptors stem from a human donor with classical Hodgkin lymphoma.

The chain uses TRBV12-5 and TRBJ2-1, with a possible D match to TRBD1 (6 bases). Germline CDR1 LGHNT, CDR2 FRNRAP. The germline V and J ends were trimmed by 1 base and 9 bases, with 16 bases remaining between them. There are 15 residues in the CDR3. Here the CDR3 reads CASGLGQGIIIEQFF. The CDR3 DNA reads TGTGCTAGTGGTTTGGGCCAGGGGATTATTATTGAGCAGTTCTTC. The variable domain in full, completed from reference TRBV12-5 and TRBJ2-1, reads DARVTQTPRHKVTEMGQEVTMRCQPILGHNTVFWYRQTMMQGLELLAYFRNRAPLDDSGMPKDRFSAEMPDATLATLKIQPSEPRDSAVYFCASGLGQGIIIEQFFGPGTRLTVL.

The chain is built from TRBV7-2 and TRBJ2-7, with 7 bases matching TRBD1. CDR1 is SGHTA, CDR2 FQGNSA, per germline. The CDR3 runs to 14 residues. After removal of 1 base from V and 3 bases from J, the junction contained 3 bases not matched to a gene. As DNA, the CDR3 is TGTGCCAGCAGCTTAGACAGGGGAGTCTACGAGCAGTACTTC. Translated: CASSLDRGVYEQYF.

The chain employs TRBV19 and TRBJ2-6; D unresolved. Germline loops: CDR1 LNHDA, CDR2 SQIVND (reference sequence). The V end lost 5 bases, the J end lost 1 base, and 6 bases lay between the germline ends. The CDR3 loop spans 14 amino acids. CDR3 coding DNA: TGTGCCAGTAGTGCGTTATCTGGGGCCAACGTCCTGACTTTC. Its translation: CASSALSGANVLTF.

The chain recombines TRBV28 with TRBJ2-5, with 13 bases fitting TRBD2. The CDR3 is made up of 18 amino acids. V was pared by 1 base and J by 5 bases, with 10 bases of the junction left unmatched. CDR1 is MDHEN, CDR2 SYDVKM, per germline. CDR3 sequence reads: CASSLSPLLAGGRETQYF. The CDR3 coding sequence is TGTGCCAGCAGTTTATCACCCCTACTAGCGGGAGGGCGGGAGACCCAGTACTTC. Variable domain in full (rest from reference TRBV28 and TRBJ2-5): DVKVTQSSRYLVKRTGEKVFLECVQDMDHENMFWYRQDPGLGLRLIYFSYDVKMKEKGDIPEGYSVSREKKERFSLILESASTNQTSMYLCASSLSPLLAGGRETQYFGPGTRLLVL.

The gene calls are TRBV6-5 and TRBJ1-1, with D maybe TRBD1 (6 bases). Per germline, CDR1 MNHEY and CDR2 SVGAGI. The CDR3 loop spans 16 amino acids. Trimming took 7 bases from V and 0 from J, leaving 18 bases between them. The CDR3 bases are TGTGCCAGCATTCACTCGCTGCAGGGGTTGAACACTGAAGCTTTCTTT. Translation: CASIHSLQGLNTEAFF.

V usage is TRBV5-6 and J usage is TRBJ1-4; 8 bases line up with TRBD1. The CDR3 extends over 14 amino acids. Germline loops: CDR1 SGHDT, CDR2 YYEEEE. V lost 4 bases and J lost 7; bases outside the gene matches: 6. CDR3 sequence: CASSRTGFPEKLFF. CDR3 nucleotide sequence: TGTGCCAGCAGCCGGACAGGGTTTCCTGAAAAACTGTTTTTT.

The gene calls are TRBV7-9 and TRBJ1-4, with D perhaps TRBD1 (5 bases). The CDR3 loop spans 16 amino acids. Germline values: CDR1 SEHNR, CDR2 FQNEAQ (reference sequence). V was trimmed by 5 bases and J by 7 bases, leaving 20 bases between them. This CDR3 reads CASSPNGGVGGEKLFF. In nucleotides, the CDR3 is TGTGCCAGCAGCCCTAATGGAGGTGTCGGGGGTGAAAAACTGTTTTTT. The entire variable domain, with the rest obtained from reference TRBV7-9 and TRBJ1-4, is as follows: DTGVSQNPRHKITKRGQNVTFRCDPISEHNRLYWYRQTLGQGPEFLTYFQNEAQLEKSRLLSDRFSAERPKGSFSTLEIQRTEQGDSAMYLCASSPNGGVGGEKLFFGSGTQLSVL.

Notes on this clone: This same CDR3 is encoded by further DNA sequences in the sample. Here the CDR3 reads CASSRGNQPQHF. In DNA, the CDR3 is TGTGCCAGCAGTCGGGGTAATCAGCCCCAGCATTTT. The rearrangement uses TRBV28 and TRBJ1-5; no clear D. Between the trimmed V and J ends, which lost 5 bases and 4 bases, there was a span of 6 bases. The germline CDR1 and CDR2 sequences are MDHEN and SYDVKM. This CDR3 is built from 12 residues.

This clone occurred once. The chain is built from TRBV5-1 and TRBJ2-2; the D is unclear. Deletions cut 0 bases from V and 4 bases from J, with 7 bases between. This CDR3 region has 14 residues. Germline V CDR1 and CDR2: SGHRS, YFSETQ. The CDR3 is CASSLEDSTGELFF. CDR3 sequence (DNA): TGCGCCAGCAGCTTGGAGGATTCCACCGGGGAGCTGTTTTTT.

The J gene is TRBJ2-2, the V gene TRBV7-7, with D hard to call. Trimming removed 8 bases at V and 4 bases at J, with 14 bases between. CDR1 SSHAT and CDR2 FNYEAQ come from the germline V gene (reference sequence). This CDR3 has 14 amino acids. CDR3 loop: CASSRQLFTGELFF. The DNA for the CDR3 is TGTGCCAGCTCGAGGCAGCTCTTCACCGGGGAGCTGTTTTTT.

V usage is TRBV12-1 and J usage is TRBJ1-5; the listed D gene, TRBD1, was not tested against the DNA. TRBV12-1 is given as a pseudogene. The CDR3 contains 15 residues. DNA of the CDR3: TGTGCCAGCAGCTTTAAGGGACAGGGGAATCAGCCCCAGCATTTT. Its translation: CASSFKGQGNQPQHF.

This rearrangement joins TRBV9 to TRBJ2-4, with D perhaps given as TRBD1 or TRBD2 (5 bases each). The CDR3 loop spans 16 amino acids. V was shortened by 0 bases and J by 6 bases, with 16 bases between the two germline ends. Germline V gene data show CDR1 as SGDLS and CDR2 as YYNGEE. CDR3 DNA: TGTGCCAGCAGCGTAGAGCCCGGGGCGGGCGGAAACATTCAGTACTTC. Translating it yields CASSVEPGAGGNIQYF.

This sequence joins TRBV27 and TRBJ1-1; D gene ambiguous. Trimming cost V 3 bases and J 3 bases, with 8 bases left between them. Per germline, CDR1 MNHEY and CDR2 SMNVEV (reference sequence). There are 13 residues in the CDR3. As DNA, the CDR3 is TGTGCCAGCAGTTTCTCTTGGGACACTGAAGCTTTCTTT. It codes for CASSFSWDTEAFF.

The sample holds a few counts of this clone. The sample carries other DNA sequences with the same CDR3. V is TRBV6-4 and J is TRBJ2-7; 8 nucleotides agree with TRBD1. V lost 0 bases and J lost 6; bases outside the gene matches: 7. The CDR3 has 15 residues. Germline V gene data show CDR1 as MRHNA and CDR2 as SNTAGT. This CDR3 is CASSDSIQGGSEQYF. The CDR3, as DNA: TGTGCCAGCAGTGACTCGATACAGGGGGGTAGCGAGCAGTACTTC.

The chain carries TRBV6-5 and TRBJ1-1; TRBD1 might be the D (5 bases). Germline-derived CDR1 and CDR2 are MNHEY and SVGAGI. The CDR3 runs to 14 residues. Trimming removed 6 bases from V and 4 bases from J, with 15 bases in between. DNA for the CDR3: TGTGCCAGCAGAAGACGGGGCGGAGGCACTGAAGCTTTCTTT. It translates to CASRRRGGGTEAFF.

The gene calls are TRBV10-3 and TRBJ2-3, with 8 bases matching TRBD2. The CDR3 runs to 15 residues. CDR1 is ENHRY and CDR2 is SYGVKD in the germline V gene. CDR3 residues: CGVSKSGSSTDTQYF. CDR3 DNA: TGTGGCGTATCAAAAAGCGGGAGTAGCACAGATACGCAGTATTTT.

The chain links TRBV10-1 to TRBJ1-5; D gene uncertain. Per the germline V gene, CDR1 is WNHNN and CDR2 is SYGVQD (reference sequence). The CDR3 loop spans 13 amino acids. Trimming removed 6 bases at V and 5 bases at J, with 11 bases between. The CDR3 spells CASSLGSDQPQHF. CDR3 nucleotides: TGCGCCAGCAGCCTGGGTAGTGATCAGCCCCAGCATTTT.

The chain combines TRBV6-6 with TRBJ1-1, with 7 positions matching TRBD1. After removal of 0 bases from V and 4 bases from J, the junction contained 8 bases not matched to a gene. CDR1 is MNHNY, CDR2 SVGAGI, per germline (reference sequence). The CDR3 runs 16 residues. The CDR3: CASSYSQGVRGTEAFF. The CDR3 nucleotides read TGTGCCAGCAGTTACTCTCAGGGGGTGAGGGGCACTGAAGCTTTCTTT.

A note on this clone: This CDR3 is also generated by other DNA sequences in the sample. V and J are TRBV11-2 and TRBJ2-3; D unclear. This CDR3 spans 12 amino acids. V gave up 5 bases and J gave up 4 bases, with 7 bases separating them. CDR1 is SGHAT, CDR2 FQNNGV, per germline. CDR3 in amino acids: CASSLGPDTQYF. CDR3 DNA: TGTGCCAGCAGCCTAGGGCCAGATACGCAGTATTTT.

The chain uses TRBV6-5 and TRBJ2-3; TRBD2 is a possible D gene (6 bases). Germline V gene lookup returns CDR1 MNHEY and CDR2 SVGAGI. This CDR3 is built from 14 residues. V lost 4 bases and J lost 3, with 11 bases in between. The CDR3 nucleotides are TGTGCCAGCAGTTGGTGGGGAGGAACAGATACGCAGTATTTT. It yields the protein CASSWWGGTDTQYF.

The rearrangement uses TRBV7-9 and TRBJ1-2; D gene unclear. The CDR3 is 16 residues long. The germline gives CDR1 SEHNR, CDR2 FQNEAQ (reference sequence). V lost 5 bases and J lost 4, with 20 bases in between. The CDR3, as DNA: TGTGCCAGCAGCCCATTGGACCTCTCCTTACTCTATGGCTACACCTTC. Translating it yields CASSPLDLSLLYGYTF.

V usage is TRBV27 and J usage is TRBJ2-7, with 7 bases fitting TRBD2. The CDR3 has 14 residues. V dropped 6 bases and J dropped 3; count of bases not matched to a gene: 8. Per the germline V gene, CDR1 is MNHEY and CDR2 is SMNVEV (reference sequence). The CDR3 sequence is CASRPRGVVYEQYF. The CDR3 DNA follows: TGTGCCAGCAGGCCCCGGGGGGTTGTCTACGAGCAGTACTTC.

This chain joins TRBV7-9 and TRBJ2-3; TRBD2 might be the D (6 bases). This CDR3 is built from 15 residues. Germline CDR1 SEHNR, CDR2 FQNEAQ (reference sequence). V gave up 3 bases and J gave up 2 bases, with 12 bases separating them. The CDR3 loop is CASSLGDSYTDTQYF. The CDR3 DNA is TGTGCCAGCAGCTTGGGGGACTCCTACACAGATACGCAGTATTTT.

The CDR3 is CASSPGLAGIQETQYF. The CDR3 DNA sequence: TGTGCCAGCAGCCCGGGACTAGCGGGAATCCAAGAGACCCAGTACTTC. This chain connects TRBV13 to TRBJ2-5, with 13 bases lining up with TRBD2. V lost 5 bases and J lost 1; bases outside the gene matches: 4. Germline V gene lookup returns CDR1 PRHDT and CDR2 FYEKMQ (reference sequence). The CDR3 has 16 amino acids.

The chain links TRBV13 to TRBJ2-7; D remains ambiguous. CDR3 length: 11 residues. Between the trimmed V and J ends, which lost 0 bases and 5 bases, there was a span of 2 bases. CDR1 and CDR2 from the germline V gene are PRHDT and FYEKMQ (reference sequence). DNA for the CDR3: TGTGCCAGCAGCTTAGGAGACGAGCAGTACTTC. As protein: CASSLGDEQYF. Looking up the rest from reference TRBV13 and TRBJ2-7 gives the full variable domain: AAGVIQSPRHLIKEKRETATLKCYPIPRHDTVYWYQQGPGQDPQFLISFYEKMQSDKGSIPDRFSAQQFSDYHSELNMSSLELGDSALYFCASSLGDEQYFGPGTRLTVT.